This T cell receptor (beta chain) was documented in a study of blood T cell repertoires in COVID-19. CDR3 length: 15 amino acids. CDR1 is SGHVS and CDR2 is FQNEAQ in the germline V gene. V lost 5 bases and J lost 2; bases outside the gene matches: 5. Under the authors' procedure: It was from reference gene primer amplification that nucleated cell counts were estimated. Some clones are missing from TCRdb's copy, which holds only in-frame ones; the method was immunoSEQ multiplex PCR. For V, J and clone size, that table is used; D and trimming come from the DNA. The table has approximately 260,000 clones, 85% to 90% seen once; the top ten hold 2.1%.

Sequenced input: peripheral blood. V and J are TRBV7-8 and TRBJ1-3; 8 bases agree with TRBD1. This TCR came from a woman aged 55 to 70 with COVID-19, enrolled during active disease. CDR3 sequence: CASSPRGQAGNTIYF. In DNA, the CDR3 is TGTGCCAGCAGCCCCCGGGGACAGGCTGGAAACACCATATATTTT.